Sequencing of this T cell receptor beta chain was carried out in a study of T-cell reconstitution after alpha-beta-depleted transplantation in children. A remark on this clonotype: As yet, its antigen is unknown.

TCRbeta library construction was performed incorporating unique molecular identifiers. TCRdb recomputed calls from the PCR reads with MiXCR, one row per CDR3 protein. The top ten hold under 6% of the sample, which has hundreds of thousands of distinct CDR3 sequences, under 20% seen once. V gave up 4 bases and J gave up 5 bases; unmatched junction bases: 4. This CDR3 contains 14 residues. Looked up from germline, CDR1 is SGHTA and CDR2 is FQGTGA. Study findings and constraints: After one year, T-cell counts and TCRbeta diversity mostly came from new T cells. Certain patients had high TCRbeta diversity at day 60, and it came from recipient T cells and thymic progenitors that survived. Reportedly, only several hundred clones from non-depleted graft cells drove alpha-beta T-cell counts at about two months.

The receptor's source is a male patient aged 10 to 17 who had a stem cell transplant for acute lymphoblastic leukemia, so the T cells may come from the graft donor. The sample was PBMCs, mostly from graft donor cells, taken 360 days after TCRalphabeta/CD19-depleted stem cell transplant. The chain carries TRBV7-3 and TRBJ2-7; 11 bases align to TRBD2. The CDR3 DNA reads TGTGCCAGCAGCTCGGGACTAGCGGCAGACGAGCAGTACTTC. Protein sequence: CASSSGLAADEQYF.